This TCR beta chain was identified during a study of blood T cell repertoires in COVID-19. Study at large: The analysed material was cDNA or gDNA that came from T cells, B-cell-depleted T cells, or PBMCs.

This clone was detected a few times. The CDR3 is made up of 15 amino acids. Between the trimmed V and J ends, which lost 0 bases and 7 bases, there was a span of 11 bases. Germline V gene data show CDR1 as SGHTS and CDR2 as YDEGEE. How the authors handled the data: Cell counts per sample came from amplifying reference gene primers. Profiling relied on immunoSEQ multiplex PCR, and the TCRdb table lists in-frame clones only, not all of them. D and trimming were read from the DNA, whereas the V and J calls and clone size are those reported in that table. The sample records 110,000 or so clones, nearly 90% being singletons.

The receptor was derived from a woman between 70 and 85 years old who had recovered from COVID-19. The chain links TRBV5-8 to TRBJ1-6, with D perhaps matching TRBD1 (5 bases). What was sequenced was peripheral blood. CDR3 region: CASSLEAGRNSPLHF. CDR3 DNA sequence: TGTGCCAGCAGCTTGGAGGCAGGGAGGAATTCACCCCTCCACTTT.